This T cell receptor beta chain stems from a study of CD8 T cells in ankylosing spondylitis (dated 2017 in TCRdb). Some background on the complete study: T cell receptor beta repertoires were profiled in healthy donors and ankylosing spondylitis patients so that disease-linked TCR variants could be found. Peripheral blood was sampled, and synovial fluid was also collected from ankylosing spondylitis patients. In total, the full study cohort was made up of roughly 100 healthy donors and 25 or so ankylosing spondylitis patients. Broader findings and caveats from the paper: A TCR beta motif of eight highly homologous amino acid variants appeared characteristic of blood from ankylosing spondylitis patients. Significant enrichment of the disease-linked clones was reported in matched synovial fluid samples from ankylosing spondylitis patients. The disease-linked clones showed a CD8+ phenotype and occurred at relatively low frequencies in peripheral blood. Some TCR beta motif variants had previously been reported in synovial fluid and blood of reactive arthritis patients, which suggested common disease-initiation mechanisms.

Trimmed from V: 4 bases; trimmed from J: 3 bases; junction bases lacking a gene match: 7. Inclusive of the bounding cysteine and phenylalanine, the CDR3 is 15 residues long. Just CDR3 DNA is preserved here, 45 bases in frame from base 1. CDR1 and CDR2 (SGDLS, YYNGEE) derive from the germline V gene. TCRdb names Illumina HiSeq 2500 as the instrument used. Quantitative 5'-RACE with molecular barcodes was used to prepare TCR beta libraries. The authors' analysis ran thus. A new computational method based on a probabilistic model of VDJ rearrangement was used to identify disease-linked TCR variants. TCRdb trimmed the raw reads at Q25, called clones with MiXCR and kept productive beta chains. Each CDR3 protein appears once, grouped with its most common genes and DNA. What appears here as the V and J calls and clone size reflects TCRdb's work, not the paper's. The sample has about 320,000 distinct CDR3 sequences on record, 9.5% to 13% of them singletons. In total, the top ten clones hold roughly 9.1% of the sample.

A word on this clonotype: Its antigen is unknown. It has no much larger one-base neighbor in the sample; base qualities were not kept.

The rearranged segments are TRBV9 and TRBJ1-2; 9 of the junction bases match TRBD1. The sample taken for sequencing was blood, either unsorted or a sorted T cell fraction (not recorded which). The receptor was derived from a female donor with ankylosing spondylitis or in good health (not recorded which). The CDR3 protein is CASSPRDRVDYGYTF. DNA sequence: TGTGCCAGCAGCCCGCGGGACAGGGTGGACTATGGCTACACCTTC.